This TCR beta chain comes out of a study of vaccination and CD4 T cells after COVID-19. V was pared by 6 bases and J by 2 bases, with 7 bases of the junction left unmatched. In germline, CDR1 is SGHAT, CDR2 FQNNGV. The CDR3 is 16 residues long. Oncomine TCR Beta short-read sequencing was applied to DNA from cultured CD4+ T cells. MiXCR, run by TCRdb on the PCR reads, gives a single entry per CDR3 protein. There are about 14,000 distinct CDR3 sequences in the sample; around two fifths occur only once, and 10% lies in the top ten. Treatment noted: roughly nine-day PBMC culture with coronavirus spike peptide pools or control peptides (ViraFEST assay). Comments on this clonotype: What it binds is unknown.

This receptor was identified in a human donor who had recovered from COVID-19. Source material: CD4+ T cells from blood, cultured in vitro. The chain couples TRBV11-2 to TRBJ2-7; 13 bases fit TRBD2. The CDR3 coding sequence is TGTGCCAGCAGACCGGGACTAGCGGGATCTGCCTACGAGCAGTACTTC. This sequence encodes CASRPGLAGSAYEQYF.